Detailed here is one TCR beta chain. This specimen comes from a study of blood T cell repertoires in COVID-19. Clones were sequenced by immunoSEQ multiplex PCR, and TCRdb holds only the in-frame ones, with some missing. Of tens of thousands of clones listed, 70% to 90% were seen once; the top ten hold 2.9%. The source of this sequence is a woman of 80 years or more with acute or convalescent COVID-19. The specimen sequenced was peripheral blood.

The CDR3 DNA reads TGTGCCAGCAGCTTGAGCGGTGGTGAGACCCAGTACTTC. This translates into CASSLSGGETQYF. The chain couples TRBV7-9 to TRBJ2-5; tentative D call: TRBD2 (5 bases). CDR1 is SEHNR, CDR2 FQNEAQ, per germline (reference sequence). Between the trimmed V and J ends, which lost 3 bases and 5 bases, there was a span of 10 bases. This CDR3 contains 13 residues.